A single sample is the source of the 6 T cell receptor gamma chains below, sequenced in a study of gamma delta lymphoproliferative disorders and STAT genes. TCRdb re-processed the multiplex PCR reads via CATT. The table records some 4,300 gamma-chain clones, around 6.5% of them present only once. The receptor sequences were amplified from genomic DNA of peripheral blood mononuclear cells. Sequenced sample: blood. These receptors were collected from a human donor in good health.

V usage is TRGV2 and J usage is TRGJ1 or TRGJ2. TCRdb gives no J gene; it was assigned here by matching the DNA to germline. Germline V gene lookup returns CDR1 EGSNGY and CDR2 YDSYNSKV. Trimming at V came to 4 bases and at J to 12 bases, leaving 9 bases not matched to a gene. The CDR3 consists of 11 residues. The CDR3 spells CATWEAPSKLF. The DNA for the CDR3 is TGTGCCACCTGGGAAGCTCCGTCGAAACTCTTT.

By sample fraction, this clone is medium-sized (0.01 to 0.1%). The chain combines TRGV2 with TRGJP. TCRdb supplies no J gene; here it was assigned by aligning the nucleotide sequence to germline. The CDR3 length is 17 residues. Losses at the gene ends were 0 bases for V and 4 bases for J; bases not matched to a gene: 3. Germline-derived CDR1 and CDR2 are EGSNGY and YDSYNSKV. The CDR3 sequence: CATWDGLQELGKKIKVF. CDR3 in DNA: TGTGCCACCTGGGACGGGCTCCAAGAGTTGGGCAAAAAAATCAAGGTATTT.

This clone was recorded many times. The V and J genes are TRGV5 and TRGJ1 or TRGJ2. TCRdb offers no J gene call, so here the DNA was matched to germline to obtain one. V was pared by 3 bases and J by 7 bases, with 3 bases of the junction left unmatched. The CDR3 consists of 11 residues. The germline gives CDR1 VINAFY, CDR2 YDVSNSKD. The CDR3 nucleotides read TGTGCCACCTGGGACCGATATAAGAAACTCTTT. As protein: CATWDRYKKLF.

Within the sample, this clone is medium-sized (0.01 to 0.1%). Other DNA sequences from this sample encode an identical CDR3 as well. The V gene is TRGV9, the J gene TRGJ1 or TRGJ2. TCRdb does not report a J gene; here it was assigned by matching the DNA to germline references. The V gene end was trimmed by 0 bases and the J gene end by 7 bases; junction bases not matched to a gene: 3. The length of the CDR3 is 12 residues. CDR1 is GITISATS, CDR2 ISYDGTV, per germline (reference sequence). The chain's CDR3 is CALWEVRYKKLF. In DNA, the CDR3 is TGTGCCTTGTGGGAGGTGCGGTATAAGAAACTCTTT.

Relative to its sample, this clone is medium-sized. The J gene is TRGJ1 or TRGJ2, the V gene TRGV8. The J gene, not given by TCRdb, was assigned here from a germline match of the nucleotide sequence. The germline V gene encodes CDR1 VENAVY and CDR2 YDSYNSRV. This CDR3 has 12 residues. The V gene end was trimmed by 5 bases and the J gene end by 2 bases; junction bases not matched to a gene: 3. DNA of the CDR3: TGTGCCACCTGGGTCCATTATTATAAGAAACTCTTT. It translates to CATWVHYYKKLF.

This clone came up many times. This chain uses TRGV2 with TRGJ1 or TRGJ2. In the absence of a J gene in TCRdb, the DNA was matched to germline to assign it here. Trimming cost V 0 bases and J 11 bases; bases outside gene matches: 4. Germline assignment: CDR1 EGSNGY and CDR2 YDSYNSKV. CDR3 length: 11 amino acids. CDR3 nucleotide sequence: TGTGCCACCTGGGACGGGCAAGAGAAACTCTTT. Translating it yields CATWDGQEKLF.